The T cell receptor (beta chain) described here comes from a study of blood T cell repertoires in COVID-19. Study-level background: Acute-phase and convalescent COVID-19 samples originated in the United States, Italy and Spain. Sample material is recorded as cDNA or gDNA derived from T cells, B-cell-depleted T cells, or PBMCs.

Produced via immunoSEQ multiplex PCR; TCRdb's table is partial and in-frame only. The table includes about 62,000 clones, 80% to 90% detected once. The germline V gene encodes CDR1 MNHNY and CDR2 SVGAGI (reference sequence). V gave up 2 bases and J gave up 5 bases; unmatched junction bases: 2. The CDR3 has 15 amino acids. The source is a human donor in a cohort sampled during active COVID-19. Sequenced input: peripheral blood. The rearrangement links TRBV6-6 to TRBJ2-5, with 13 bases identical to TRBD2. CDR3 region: CASSYGGLAGETQYF. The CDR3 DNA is TGTGCCAGCAGTTACGGGGGACTAGCGGGGGAGACCCAGTACTTC.